This entry lists 30 T cell receptor beta chains sequenced from one sample in a study of T-cell memory formation after mild COVID-19. MiXCR, applied by TCRdb to the 5' RACE reads, yields one record per CDR3 protein. This table holds approximately 440,000 distinct CDR3 sequences, 20% found once. Sequenced sample: PBMCs or a T cell subset sorted from them (not recorded which). These receptors were collected from an adult woman who had mild COVID-19 (a few samples of this study predate the infection). Cell type and time point are not known.

The chain recombines TRBV10-3 with TRBJ2-5; 8 nucleotides match TRBD2. Germline V lookup: CDR1 ENHRY, CDR2 SYGVKD. V lost 4 bases, J lost 5 bases, and 6 bases stayed unmatched. CDR3 length: 14 amino acids. The DNA for the CDR3 is TGTGCCATCAGTGCAGGACTAGCTAGGGAGACCCAGTACTTC. It codes for CAISAGLARETQYF.

The CDR3 region is CASSEDGRVTDTQYF. The CDR3 DNA reads as TGTGCCAGCAGTGAGGACGGCCGAGTGACAGATACGCAGTATTTT. This chain connects TRBV12-3 or TRBV12-4 to TRBJ2-3; D is unclear. This CDR3 contains 15 residues. The ends were cut back, 5 bases at V and 3 bases at J, with 15 bases in the middle.

This clonotype was found a few times. The J gene is TRBJ2-5, the V gene TRBV7-2; 7 nucleotides align to TRBD1. Germline values: CDR1 SGHTA, CDR2 FQGNSA. The CDR3 is 14 residues long. Trimming at V came to 5 bases and at J to 5 bases, leaving 8 bases not matched to a gene. The DNA for the CDR3 is TGTGCCAGCAGCCCCGCACAGGGGAGCGAGACCCAGTACTTC. Translation gives CASSPAQGSETQYF. The full variable domain, its missing parts supplied by reference TRBV7-2 and TRBJ2-5, is GAGVSQSPSNKVTEKGKDVELRCDPISGHTALYWYRQSLGQGLEFLIYFQGNSAPDKSGLPSDRFSAERTGGSVSTLTIQRTQQEDSAVYLCASSPAQGSETQYFGPGTRLLVL.

This clonotype was seen more than once but under ten times. The V and J genes are TRBV6-6 and TRBJ2-3; 13 bases map to TRBD2. This CDR3 is built from 14 residues. Trimming at V came to 7 bases and at J to 8 bases, leaving 6 bases not matched to a gene. In germline, CDR1 is MNHNY, CDR2 SVGAGI (reference sequence). CDR3 loop: CASIGTSGVRTQYF. The CDR3 bases are TGTGCCAGCATTGGGACTAGCGGGGTGCGTACGCAGTATTTT.

This clonotype was observed a handful of times. The gene calls are TRBV4-2 and TRBJ2-5, with D perhaps TRBD1 (5 bases). The V end was cut by 0 bases, the J end by 5 bases, with 13 bases between. Per germline, CDR1 LGHNA and CDR2 YNFKEQ. The CDR3 spans 15 residues. CDR3 nucleotide sequence: TGTGCCAGCAGCCAAGAGGTCTGGGGCCCGGAGACCCAGTACTTC. This sequence encodes CASSQEVWGPETQYF.

This clonotype has a handful of counts. No DNA is shown, since the ends of the CDR3 on it are uncertain; the CDR3 is the one TCRdb lists. This rearrangement joins TRBV12-3 or TRBV12-4 to TRBJ2-7; the table assigns TRBD1, which was not confirmed against the DNA. The CDR3 is 14 amino acids in total, end residues counted. CDR3 sequence reads: CASSLVGTGTAVGF.

This clonotype showed up just a few times. The chain carries TRBV5-1 and TRBJ1-1, with 9 bases identical to TRBD1. The V segment lost 3 bases and the J segment 1 base; nucleotides outside the gene matches: 13. There are 18 residues in the CDR3. CDR1 is SGHRS and CDR2 is YFSETQ in the germline V gene. CDR3 DNA sequence: TGCGCCAGCAGCTATGGTACAGGGGGCATCGTTGGGAACACTGAAGCTTTCTTT. Residues: CASSYGTGGIVGNTEAFF.

The count of this clonotype is one. The chain couples TRBV18 to TRBJ1-5; 11 bases map to TRBD1. The CDR3 is 16 amino acids. The V gene end was trimmed by 3 bases and the J gene end by 1 base; junction bases not matched to a gene: 2. Germline CDR1 KGHSH, CDR2 LQKENI. CDR3 in DNA: TGTGCCAGCTCACCGGACAGGGGGCTAAGCAATCAGCCCCAGCATTTT. Translating gives CASSPDRGLSNQPQHF.

V usage is TRBV12-3 or TRBV12-4 and J usage is TRBJ2-1; TRBD2 matches 15 bases. The V segment lost 5 bases and the J segment 2 bases; nucleotides outside the gene matches: 4. The CDR3 extends over 17 amino acids. The CDR3 DNA reads as TGTGCCAGCAGTGGCAGGACTAGCGGGAGGGCCTACAATGAGCAGTTCTTC. This translates into CASSGRTSGRAYNEQFF.

The J gene is TRBJ2-3, the V gene TRBV7-6, with D perhaps TRBD1 or TRBD2 (6 bases each). The germline V and J ends were trimmed by 5 bases and 0 bases, with 15 bases remaining between them. From germline, CDR1 is SGHVS and CDR2 FNYEAQ. The CDR3 has 16 residues. The CDR3 spells CASSPIGGPSTDTQYF. CDR3 bases: TGTGCCAGCAGCCCCATAGGGGGGCCAAGCACAGATACGCAGTATTTT.

The chain couples TRBV5-5 to TRBJ1-6; 7 positions agree with TRBD1. The germline CDR1 and CDR2 sequences are SGHKS and YYEKEE (reference sequence). This CDR3 contains 17 residues. V trimming: 8 bases; J trimming: 5 bases; junction bases outside the gene matches: 16. The CDR3, as DNA: TGTGCCAGTAGCAGGGCCCCACAGGGGACAGATAATTCACCCCTCCACTTT. Translation gives CASSRAPQGTDNSPLHF.

The CDR3 DNA is TGTGCCAGCAGCCTCATCCGAGGGAGGCAGGAGACCCAGTACTTC. It translates to CASSLIRGRQETQYF. The chain couples TRBV7-2 to TRBJ2-5; weak D call: TRBD2 (6 bases). CDR1 is SGHTA and CDR2 is FQGNSA in the germline V gene. The CDR3 runs 15 residues. The V end lost 5 bases, the J end lost 5 bases, and 18 bases lay between the germline ends.

The chain is built from TRBV7-9 and TRBJ2-3, with D perhaps matching TRBD2 (6 bases). V was shortened by 3 bases and J by 3 bases, with 10 bases between the two germline ends. CDR1 is SEHNR, CDR2 FQNEAQ, per germline (reference sequence). There are 14 residues in the CDR3. CDR3 nucleotide sequence: TGTGCCAGCAGCTTCTCGGGACTTACAGATACGCAGTATTTT. It encodes CASSFSGLTDTQYF.

The table lists this clonotype with a few counts. V and J are TRBV7-9 and TRBJ1-4; 7 nucleotides align to TRBD1. In germline, CDR1 is SEHNR, CDR2 FQNEAQ (reference sequence). With 1 base clipped from V and 4 bases from J, the junction kept 6 bases outside the gene matches. This CDR3 comprises 16 residues. The CDR3 region has the DNA TGTGCCAGCAGCTTAGTCGGCGGGACAGTTAATGAAAAACTGTTTTTT. Protein product: CASSLVGGTVNEKLFF.

This clonotype was seen many times. V and J are TRBV5-4 and TRBJ2-1; no clear D gene. CDR3 length equals 15 residues. Germline CDR1 is SGHNT and CDR2 is YYREEE (reference sequence). Trimming removed 2 bases from V and 6 bases from J, with 15 bases in between. The DNA for the CDR3 is TGTGCCAGCAGCTTAGGCCCCTCGATGGGCAATGAGCAGTTCTTC. It translates to CASSLGPSMGNEQFF.

The genes are TRBV28 and TRBJ2-2; no clear D gene. Germline V gene sequence: CDR1 MDHEN, CDR2 SYDVKM. The V end was cut by 4 bases, the J end by 0 bases, with 21 bases between. The CDR3 covers 19 residues. The CDR3 bases are TGTGCCAGCAGTTGGGCGTTTTTCAGTAGACAACCGAACACCGGGGAGCTGTTTTTT. Protein product: CASSWAFFSRQPNTGELFF.

This clonotype has a count of ten or more. V usage is TRBV20-1 and J usage is TRBJ2-2; a possible D gene is TRBD2 (5 bases). There are 15 residues in the CDR3. V dropped 0 bases and J dropped 6 bases, with 14 bases sitting between them. Germline V gene sequence: CDR1 DFQATT, CDR2 SNEGSKA (reference sequence). CDR3 amino acids: CSARDATRGAGELFF. Here the CDR3 DNA reads TGCAGTGCTAGAGATGCGACACGGGGAGCCGGGGAGCTGTTTTTT.

A few counts support this clonotype. The rearrangement joins TRBV5-1 to TRBJ2-2; TRBD2 might be the D (6 bases). Germline CDR1 SGHRS, CDR2 YFSETQ. The CDR3 runs to 13 residues. Trimming shortened V by 7 bases and J by 4 bases, and 11 bases separated the two germline ends. The CDR3 nucleotides are TGCGCCAGCGGGGACGGGGGCACCGGGGAGCTGTTTTTT. Protein: CASGDGGTGELFF.

This clonotype was seen a handful of times. The rearrangement links TRBV7-9 to TRBJ2-1; 10 bases match TRBD2. The CDR3 extends over 20 amino acids. Per germline, CDR1 SEHNR and CDR2 FQNEAQ (reference sequence). With V trimmed by 11 bases and J by 0 bases, 22 bases remained unmatched. Here the CDR3 reads CAGERWLAGVRKSSYNEQFF. The CDR3 DNA reads TGTGCCGGGGAGAGGTGGCTAGCGGGAGTTAGGAAGAGCTCCTACAATGAGCAGTTCTTC.

This clonotype has more than one count but fewer than ten. The genes are TRBV6-1 and TRBJ1-5; 8 bases map to TRBD1. V dropped 6 bases and J dropped 2; count of bases not matched to a gene: 3. Germline values: CDR1 MNHNS, CDR2 SASEGT. This CDR3 has 14 residues. CDR3 DNA sequence: TGTGCCAGCAGGACGACAGGGGGCAATCAGCCCCAGCATTTT. Protein product: CASRTTGGNQPQHF.

This rearrangement joins TRBV7-2 to TRBJ2-7; D assignment may be TRBD1 or TRBD2 (5 bases each). With 5 bases removed from V and 3 bases from J, the gap between germline ends came to 11 bases. CDR3 size: 13 residues. Germline CDR1 and CDR2: SGHTA and FQGNSA. As DNA, the CDR3 is TGTGCCAGCAGCGGGGGTGTCGGCTACGAGCAGTACTTC. Translated: CASSGGVGYEQYF.

The V call is TRBV4-3, the J call TRBJ1-5; 9 bases line up with TRBD1. The CDR3 is 15 residues long. Germline CDR1 reads LGHNA; CDR2 reads YSLEER. Trimming at V came to 4 bases and at J to 6 bases, leaving 7 bases not matched to a gene. CDR3 coding DNA: TGCGCCAGCAGCCCTGCAGGGACAGGGACTCAGCCCCAGCATTTT. Protein product: CASSPAGTGTQPQHF.

V usage is TRBV20-1 and J usage is TRBJ1-5; D not resolved. The germline V and J ends were trimmed by 2 bases and 2 bases, with 10 bases remaining between them. The CDR3 extends over 14 amino acids. Germline loops: CDR1 DFQATT, CDR2 SNEGSKA (reference sequence). This CDR3 is CSARRQSRNQPQHF. The CDR3 region has the DNA TGCAGTGCTAGAAGGCAGTCGCGCAATCAGCCCCAGCATTTT.

The table lists this clonotype with a few counts. This sequence joins TRBV3-1 and TRBJ2-3; TRBD2 matches at 7 bases. The trim removed 2 bases at V and 4 bases at J, leaving 12 bases unmatched. This CDR3 has 17 amino acids. Per germline, CDR1 LGHDT and CDR2 YNNKEL (reference sequence). CDR3 coding DNA: TGTGCCAGCAGCCAAAAATCGGCGGGAGTTTTTCCAGATACGCAGTATTTT. Translated: CASSQKSAGVFPDTQYF.

This clonotype was detected a few times. V gene TRBV4-2 combines with J gene TRBJ2-5; D is uncertain. Germline V lookup: CDR1 LGHNA, CDR2 YNFKEQ. CDR3 size: 14 residues. The ends were cut back, 0 bases at V and 2 bases at J, with 7 bases in the middle. CDR3 sequence: CASSQEGIQETQYF. CDR3 DNA: TGTGCCAGCAGCCAAGAAGGGATTCAAGAGACCCAGTACTTC.

This clonotype appeared a few times. V gene TRBV5-5 combines with J gene TRBJ1-4; 7 bases are a match to TRBD1. The CDR3 has 17 residues. V lost 3 bases and J lost 0; bases outside the gene matches: 8. The germline V gene encodes CDR1 SGHKS and CDR2 YYEKEE (reference sequence). This CDR3 is CASSWGQFLATNEKLFF. Written as DNA, the CDR3 is TGTGCCAGCAGCTGGGGACAGTTCCTTGCAACTAATGAAAAACTGTTTTTT.

CDR3 in DNA: TGTGCCAGCTCAAGGGAGAGCAATCAGCCCCAGCATTTT. Translating it yields CASSRESNQPQHF. This sequence joins TRBV18 and TRBJ1-5, with D hard to call. The V end was cut by 5 bases, the J end by 1 base, with 6 bases between. Germline loops: CDR1 KGHSH, CDR2 LQKENI. CDR3 size: 13 residues. The variable domain in full, completed from reference TRBV18 and TRBJ1-5, reads NAGVMQNPRHLVRRRGQEARLRCSPMKGHSHVYWYRQLPEEGLKFMVYLQKENIIDESGMPKERFSAEFPKEGPSILRIQQVVRGDSAAYFCASSRESNQPQHFGDGTRLSIL.

This chain links TRBV14 with TRBJ1-1; TRBD1 matches at 7 bases. With 3 bases clipped from V and 4 bases from J, the junction kept 2 bases outside the gene matches. The germline CDR1 and CDR2 sequences are SGHDN and FVKESK. The CDR3 is 13 amino acids. The CDR3 region is CASSQGQLTEAFF. For the CDR3, the DNA is TGTGCCAGCAGCCAGGGACAGCTCACTGAAGCTTTCTTT.

This clonotype showed up just a few times. The chain combines TRBV5-1 with TRBJ2-7, with D possibly matching TRBD1 (8 bases). The germline CDR1 and CDR2 sequences are SGHRS and YFSETQ. Trimming left V 7 bases short and J 3 bases short, with 17 bases between. The length of the CDR3 is 14 residues. CDR3: CASGRGQEHYEQYF. The CDR3 coding sequence is TGCGCCAGCGGGAGGGGACAGGAGCACTACGAGCAGTACTTC.

This clonotype showed up just a few times. V usage is TRBV12-3 or TRBV12-4 and J usage is TRBJ1-5, with a tentative D call TRBD1 (5 bases). The V gene lost 10 bases and the J gene lost 2 bases, with 12 bases spanning the gap. The CDR3 length is 13 residues. CDR3 DNA sequence: TGTGCCATCTCCTGGGGGGGCAATCAGCCCCAGCATTTT. Translated: CAISWGGNQPQHF.